This T cell receptor (beta chain) derives from a study of Ad26.COV2.S vaccination and SARS-CoV-2 variants. Study-wide results and limits: Researchers reported similar non-spike TCR breadth in vaccine and placebo recipients. Vaccinees showed greater spike-specific TCR breadth than placebo recipients.

The assay was immunoSEQ multiplex PCR, and TCRdb's table has in-frame clones only and misses some. Of approximately 410,000 clones in the sample, about 90% were seen once. Concerning this clone itself: Its antigen is unknown.

Treatment denoted: 15 to 20 received Ad26.COV2.S at low or high dose, single or two shots; about 5 received placebo; per-sample allocation not given. At day 63 after the first vaccine or placebo injection, samples were drawn. The vaccine antigen was prefusion-stabilized Wuhan SARS-CoV-2 spike. The sample in question was peripheral blood, obtained in a trial of Ad26.COV2.S vaccine versus placebo. The receptor was isolated from a person aged 18-60 years who received the Ad26.COV2.S COVID-19 vaccine or a placebo.

The DNA for the CDR3 is TGTGCCAGCAGTTACGGGTCTCCTTGGCTGAACACTGAAGCTTTCTTT. This encodes CASSYGSPWLNTEAFF. J is TRBJ1-1 and V is TRBV6-2 or TRBV6-3; D is undetermined. CDR1 and CDR2 from the germline V gene are MNHEY and SVGEGT. The V end was cut by 2 bases, the J end by 0 bases, with 13 bases between. This CDR3 contains 16 residues.